This T cell receptor beta chain originates from a study of T-cell reconstitution after alpha-beta-depleted transplantation in children (dated by TCRdb to about 2016). With respect to the entire study: Using TCR repertoire profiling, the study quantitatively followed how T-cell immune reconstitution unfolded in children after TCRalphabeta/CD19-depleted allogeneic hematopoietic cell transplantation.

The CDR3 runs 15 residues from the cysteine to the phenylalanine. The retained sequence is limited to the CDR3, 45 bases, with the frame set at the first base. The germline V and J ends show losses of 2 bases and 4 bases respectively, and no gene match explains 2 bases of the junction. Library preparation employed PCR. The reads were generated on an Illumina HiSeq 2500. To normalize quantification of the TCRbeta repertoire, the TCR libraries were built with molecular barcoding that relied on unique molecular identifiers. The raw public data were reprocessed by TCRdb itself: fastp quality trimming at Q25, MiXCR clonotype calling, in-frame beta chains only. Entries that share a CDR3 protein sequence are merged under the most common genes and DNA. Recorded for this sample are some 840,000 distinct CDR3 sequences; 15% to 20% of them occurred a single time. Clones ranked in the top ten supply around 5.3% of the sample.

Paper-wide results and their limitations: About two months after transplant, the apparently early recovery of alphabetaT-cell counts reportedly depended on just several hundred clones that had expanded rapidly and came from non-depleted graft cells. Hyperexpanded clone frequencies declined over subsequent months; after one year, T-cell counts and TCRbeta diversity were mostly attributed to newly produced T cells. In some patients, the high TCRbeta diversity seen at day 60 was put down to recipient T cells and intrathymic progenitors that had survived conditioning.

Per the publication, the treatment or condition label means: allogeneic hematopoietic cell transplantation with graft depleted of TCRalphabeta T cells and CD19 B cells. The transplant recipients were children given TCRalphabeta/CD19-depleted allogeneic hematopoietic cell grafts. About this clonotype itself: Its recognized antigen is unknown. No clone much larger than this one lies a single base away; base qualities are absent.

The chain links TRBV12-3 or TRBV12-4 with TRBJ2-2, with 9 middle bases fitting TRBD2. This receptor was identified in a male patient between 5 and 17 years old who had a stem cell transplant for acute lymphoblastic leukemia, so the T cells may come from the graft donor. Sequences were derived from PBMCs, mostly from graft donor cells, sampled 360 days after TCRalphabeta/CD19-depleted stem cell transplant. CDR3 sequence: CASSLFSGGTGELFF. The nucleotide sequence reads as follows: TGTGCCAGCAGTTTATTTAGCGGGGGCACCGGGGAGCTGTTTTTT.